The rows below give T cell receptor beta chains drawn from one sample of a study of OX40 agonist ivuxolimab in advanced cancers. This table comes from immunoSEQ multiplex PCR, and its TCRdb copy is limited to in-frame clones, with some not included. The sample records about 80,000 clones, just over 85% being singletons. Here the sequenced sample was CD4+ or CD8+ T cells sorted from blood, taken in a trial of the OX40 agonist ivuxolimab. All receptors come from an adult with an advanced solid tumor such as melanoma, head and neck, liver or kidney cancer. The CDR3 runs from the conserved cysteine through the conserved F or W. Fields, in order: J gene, V gene, clone size, D gene, CDR3 DNA, CDR3 protein. D genes are given only for firm matches. Some rows mark clone size as missing; the rest say once, few, many or name a class of expanded clone.

TRBJ1-1 | TRBV9 | NA | NA | TGTGCCAGCAGCGTAGCTGGGGAGACTGAAGCTTTCTTT | CASSVAGETEAFF
TRBJ2-5 | TRBV5-1 | NA | NA | TGCGCCAGCAGCTTGGCCTCGGTGCGCCAAGAGACCCAGTACTTC | CASSLASVRQETQYF
TRBJ1-1 | TRBV7-9 | NA | TRBD1 | TGTGCCAGCAGCTTAGCTACCGGGACAGGAAACACTGAAGCTTTCTTT | CASSLATGTGNTEAFF
TRBJ2-1 | TRBV12-5 | NA | NA | TGTGCTAGTGGATTTTACAATGAGCAGTTCTTC | CASGFYNEQFF
TRBJ1-4 | TRBV28 | NA | NA | TGTGCCAGCATCCCCGGGACTGATATTGAAAAACTGTTTTTT | CASIPGTDIEKLFF
TRBJ2-1 | TRBV30 | NA | NA | TGTGCCTGGAGTGTGCGGCTAGATTACAATGAGCAGTTCTTC | CAWSVRLDYNEQFF
TRBJ2-7 | TRBV5-1 | once | NA | TGCGCCAGCAGCTCCTCCCTCTACGAGCAGTACTTC | CASSSSLYEQYF
TRBJ2-6 | TRBV5-1 | NA | TRBD1 | TGCGCCAGCAGCTTAACACAGGGGGCTGCAGGGGCCAACGTCCTGACTTTC | CASSLTQGAAGANVLTF
TRBJ2-1 | TRBV7-9 | NA | NA | TGTGCCAGCAGCTTGGGATGGGCGGATGAGCAGTTCTTC | CASSLGWADEQFF
TRBJ2-2 | TRBV5-4 | NA | TRBD1 | TGTGCCAGCAGCCGGGGACAGGGAACCGGGGAGCTGTTTTTT | CASSRGQGTGELFF
TRBJ2-7 | TRBV18 | NA | NA | TGTGCCAGCTCACCATCTCTTAAGGGCGCTGGTTCCTACGAGCAGTACTTC | CASSPSLKGAGSYEQYF
TRBJ1-3 | TRBV6-6 | NA | NA | TGTGCCAGCACTCGAACCCAACCAGACTCTGGAAACACCATATATTTT | CASTRTQPDSGNTIYF
TRBJ2-1 | TRBV4-3 | NA | NA | TGCGCCAGCAGCCGAAGATTTCCAGCGGAGTCCTACAATGAGCAGTTCTTC | CASSRRFPAESYNEQFF
TRBJ2-7 | TRBV11-2 | NA | NA | TGTGCCAGCAGCCTCGACAGGCCCTACGAGCAGTACTTC | CASSLDRPYEQYF
TRBJ2-1 | TRBV11-3 | NA | NA | TGTGCCAGCAGCTTCGGGACTGCCACTTACAATGAGCAGTTCTTC | CASSFGTATYNEQFF
TRBJ1-3 | TRBV30 | NA | NA | TGTGCCTGGAGTGTACCGGGACGGAGCTCTGGAAACACCATATATTTT | CAWSVPGRSSGNTIYF
TRBJ2-1 | TRBV7-2 | NA | NA | TGTGCCAGCAGCTTGGAATCGGGGTACAATGAGCAGTTCTTC | CASSLESGYNEQFF
TRBJ2-7 | TRBV11-2 | once | TRBD1 | TGTGCCAGCAGCTTGACAGGGGTGAGATCCTACGAGCAGTACTTC | CASSLTGVRSYEQYF
TRBJ2-5 | TRBV7-9 | NA | TRBD1 | TGTGCCAGCAGCCAGGGACAGATCGCGGCCCAGTACTTC | CASSQGQIAAQYF
TRBJ2-3 | TRBV27 | NA | TRBD2 | TGTGCCAGCAGTCCCAACCCGACTAGCGGGAGGGCCTTCGGGAATACGCAGTATTTT | CASSPNPTSGRAFGNTQYF
TRBJ1-2 | TRBV11-2 | NA | NA | TGTGCCAGCAGCTTAGACAGGGCAGCCTATGGCTACACCTTC | CASSLDRAAYGYTF
TRBJ2-1 | TRBV15 | NA | TRBD2 | TGTGCCACCAGCAGAGACCTGGGACTAGCGGGGGGGCGTGGGCACAATGAGCAGTTCTTC | CATSRDLGLAGGRGHNEQFF
TRBJ1-2 | TRBV11-1 | NA | NA | TGTGCCAGCAGCTTACTCACGGGCTATGGCTACACCTTC | CASSLLTGYGYTF
TRBJ2-7 | TRBV14 | NA | NA | TGTGCCAGCAGCCAAGCGGCTCAGGGGCCCGACTACGAGCAGTACTTC | CASSQAAQGPDYEQYF
TRBJ2-1 | TRBV7-2 | NA | TRBD2 | TGTGCCAGCAGCTTGAATAGCGGGAGGGGAACCTACAATGAGCAGTTCTTC | CASSLNSGRGTYNEQFF
TRBJ1-6 | TRBV27 | NA | NA | TGTGCCAGCAGTTTCCGTCCCGCCGGCAATTCACCCCTCCACTTT | CASSFRPAGNSPLHF
TRBJ1-6 | TRBV4-1 | NA | TRBD1 | TGCGCCAGCAGCCAAGATGGGCAGGGGGCGAATAATTCACCCCTCCACTTT | CASSQDGQGANNSPLHF
TRBJ1-2 | TRBV28 | NA | TRBD1 | TGTGCCAGCAGATCTCAGGGACAGAACTATGGCTACACCTTC | CASRSQGQNYGYTF
TRBJ1-6 | TRBV7-9 | NA | NA | TGTGCCAGCAGCTTGGCAAGCTCCTATAATTCACCCCTCCACTTT | CASSLASSYNSPLHF
TRBJ1-3 | TRBV4-2 | NA | NA | TGTGCCAGCAATTTCAAAGGAAACACCATATATTTT | CASNFKGNTIYF
TRBJ2-7 | TRBV5-4 | NA | TRBD1 | TGTGCCAGCAGCTTCGGACAGGGGACAGCCTACGAGCAGTACTTC | CASSFGQGTAYEQYF
TRBJ1-4 | TRBV6-1 | few | NA | TGTGCCAGCAGTGTCCTCCCGACAGGACGCGATGAAAAACTGTTTTTT | CASSVLPTGRDEKLFF
TRBJ2-3 | TRBV28 | NA | TRBD1 | TGTGCCAGCAGTTCTCCTGGGACAGATTCCATAAATACGCAGTATTTT | CASSSPGTDSINTQYF
TRBJ1-5 | TRBV19 | NA | NA | TGTGCCAGTAGTATATCCACGGGGGATCAGCCCCAGCATTTT | CASSISTGDQPQHF
TRBJ2-2 | TRBV5-1 | few | NA | TGCGCCAGCAGCACGGGACAGAACACCGGGGAGCTGTTTTTT | CASSTGQNTGELFF
TRBJ1-1 | TRBV7-8 | NA | TRBD1 | TGTGCCAGCAGCCCCGGACAGGGTAGGACTGAAGCTTTCTTT | CASSPGQGRTEAFF
TRBJ2-7 | TRBV6-6 | NA | TRBD1 | TGTGCCAGCAGTTCGCAGGGGGTCTACGAGCAGTACTTC | CASSSQGVYEQYF
TRBJ1-1 | TRBV28 | NA | NA | TGTGCCAGTTCTTACGGATCTTTGAACACTGAAGCTTTCTTT | CASSYGSLNTEAFF
TRBJ2-2 | TRBV5-6 | NA | NA | TGTGCCAGCAGCTTGGGTTGGGCAGCGTTCTCGAACACCGGGGAGCTGTTTTTT | CASSLGWAAFSNTGELFF
TRBJ2-7 | TRBV4-2 | NA | NA | TGTGCCAGCAGCCCCGCGAGGGGCAGGTCCGAGCAGTACTTC | CASSPARGRSEQYF
TRBJ1-1 | TRBV7-8 | NA | NA | TGTGCCAGCAGCTTAGGACAGATGAACACTGAAGCTTTCTTT | CASSLGQMNTEAFF
TRBJ2-2 | TRBV11-2 | NA | NA | TGTGCCAGCAGCTTAGTGGGTAGCAGGGCGGGCACCGGGGAGCTGTTTTTT | CASSLVGSRAGTGELFF